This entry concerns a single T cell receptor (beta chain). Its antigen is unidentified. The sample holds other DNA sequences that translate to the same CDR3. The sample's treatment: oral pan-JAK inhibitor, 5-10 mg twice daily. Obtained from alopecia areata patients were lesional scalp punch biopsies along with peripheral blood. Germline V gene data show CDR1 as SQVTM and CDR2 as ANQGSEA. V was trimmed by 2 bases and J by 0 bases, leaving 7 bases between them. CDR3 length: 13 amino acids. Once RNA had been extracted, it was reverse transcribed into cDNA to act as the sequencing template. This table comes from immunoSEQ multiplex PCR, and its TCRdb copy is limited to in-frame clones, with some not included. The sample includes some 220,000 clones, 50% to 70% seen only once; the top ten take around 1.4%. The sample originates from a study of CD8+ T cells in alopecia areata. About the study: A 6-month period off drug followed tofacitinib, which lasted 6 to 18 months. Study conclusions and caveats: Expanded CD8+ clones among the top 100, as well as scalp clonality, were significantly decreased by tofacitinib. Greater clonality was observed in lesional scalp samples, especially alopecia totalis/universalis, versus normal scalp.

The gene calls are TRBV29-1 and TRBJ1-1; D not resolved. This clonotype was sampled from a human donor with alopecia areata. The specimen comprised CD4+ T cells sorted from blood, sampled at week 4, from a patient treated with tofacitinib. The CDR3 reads CSVERQVNTEAFF. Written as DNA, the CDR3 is TGCAGCGTTGAAAGGCAGGTGAACACTGAAGCTTTCTTT. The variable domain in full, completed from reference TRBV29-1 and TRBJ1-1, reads SAVISQKPSRDICQRGTSLTIQCQVDSQVTMMFWYRQQPGQSLTLIATANQGSEATYESGFVIDKFPISRPNLTFSTLTVSNMSPEDSSIYLCSVERQVNTEAFFGQGTRLTVV.